This TCR beta chain emerged from a study of identical twins. The CDR3 runs 15 residues. CDR1 MGHRA and CDR2 YSYEKL come from the germline V gene. Trimming pared 4 bases from V and 7 bases from J, leaving 20 bases between. From the 5' RACE reads, TCRdb called clonotypes with MiXCR, one entry per CDR3 protein. The sample has 700,000 or so distinct CDR3 sequences, less than 10% seen once. This clonotype has only a few counts. The sample also formed part of further work on yellow fever vaccine responses in identical twins. From that paper: Reports say the vaccine T cell response in twins looked partly convergent and partly personalized.

Sample: PBMCs. The sequence was collected from a woman under 30 in good health. This rearrangement joins TRBV4-1 to TRBJ2-7, with D maybe TRBD1 (7 bases). The DNA of the CDR3 is TGCGCCAGCAGCCCGTGGACAGGCGGGCGGGATGAGCAGTACTTC. Translation gives CASSPWTGGRDEQYF.